The 5 T cell receptor beta chains listed next were all sequenced from one sample in a study of beta chain features in type 1 diabetes. Study-level points and caveats: When Type 1 diabetes patients were examined, their TCRB CDR3s proved moderately but significantly shorter in all four CD4+ subsets.

Antigens of these TCRs are unknown. Expressed TCRB transcripts were sequenced after all isolated RNA was converted to cDNA. This table comes from immunoSEQ multiplex PCR, and its TCRdb copy is limited to in-frame clones, with some not included. The sample has roughly 150,000 clones; around 63% are singletons. What was sequenced was naive CD4+ T cells from blood. The receptors stem from a man aged 25 to 40 with type 1 diabetes.

The chain couples TRBV29-1 to TRBJ1-2; D remains ambiguous. CDR1 and CDR2 from the germline V gene are SQVTM and ANQGSEA. V gave up 6 bases and J gave up 5 bases, with 10 bases separating them. This CDR3 spans 11 amino acids. CDR3 nucleotide sequence: TGCAGCGTCGACGGGAGGTATGGCTACACCTTC. Amino acid sequence: CSVDGRYGYTF.

This clone was seen more than once but under ten times. The sample holds other DNA sequences that translate to the same CDR3. J is TRBJ2-5 and V is TRBV10-3; D is undetermined. V was clipped by 4 bases and J by 1 base, with 7 bases between them. Germline V CDR1 and CDR2: ENHRY, SYGVKD. The CDR3 runs 13 residues. This chain's CDR3 is CAISGSSQETQYF. The CDR3 region has the DNA TGTGCCATCAGTGGATCGTCCCAAGAGACCCAGTACTTC.

V and J are TRBV29-1 and TRBJ2-7, with 10 bases lining up with TRBD1. Germline lookup yields CDR1 SQVTM and CDR2 ANQGSEA. CDR3 size: 14 residues. With 4 bases clipped from V and 5 bases from J, the junction kept 8 bases outside the gene matches. The CDR3 protein is CSVGMGTGDHEQYF. DNA of the CDR3: TGCAGCGTTGGGATGGGGACAGGGGACCACGAGCAGTACTTC.

The chain carries TRBV29-1 and TRBJ2-5; TRBD2 is a possible D gene (5 bases). Between the trimmed V and J ends, which lost 7 bases and 2 bases, there was a span of 11 bases. The CDR3 totals 12 residues. Germline V gives CDR1 SQVTM, CDR2 ANQGSEA. The CDR3, as DNA: TGCAGCGGGACTCCGTCACAAGAGACCCAGTACTTC. The encoded protein is CSGTPSQETQYF.

CDR3 loop: CASSPRTGGNTEAFF. The CDR3 DNA reads TGTGCCAGCAGTCCGAGGACAGGGGGGAACACTGAAGCTTTCTTT. This chain joins TRBV27 and TRBJ1-1; 10 bases map to TRBD1. J was trimmed by 1 base and V by 5 bases; bases with no gene match: 4. The CDR3 has 15 residues. Germline V gene data show CDR1 as MNHEY and CDR2 as SMNVEV (reference sequence).